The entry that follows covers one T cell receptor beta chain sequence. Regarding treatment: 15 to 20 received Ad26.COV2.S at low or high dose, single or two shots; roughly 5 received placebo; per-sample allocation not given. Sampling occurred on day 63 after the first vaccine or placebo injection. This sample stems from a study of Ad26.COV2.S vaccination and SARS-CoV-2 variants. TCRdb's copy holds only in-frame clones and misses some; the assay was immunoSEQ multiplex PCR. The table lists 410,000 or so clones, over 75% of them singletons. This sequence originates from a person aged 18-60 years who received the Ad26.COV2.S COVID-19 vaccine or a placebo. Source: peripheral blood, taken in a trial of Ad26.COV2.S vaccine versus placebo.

The CDR3 nucleotides read TGTGCCTGGAGTGTACCAGAGCGCTCCTACAATGAGCAGTTCTTC. This sequence encodes CAWSVPERSYNEQFF. This chain links TRBV30 with TRBJ2-1; D uncertain. The CDR3 contains 15 residues. V lost 0 bases and J 0 bases, leaving 9 bases between the germline ends. Germline V gene lookup returns CDR1 GTSNPN and CDR2 SVGIG (reference sequence).